This TCR beta chain was sequenced for a study of CD8 T cells in Susac syndrome. An input of about 0.5 to 1 ug of RNA was subjected to reverse transcription using random hexamers. By means of immunoSEQ multiplex PCR, TCR beta CDR3 spanning 54 Vbeta and 13 Jbeta underwent amplification. TCRdb independently ran MiXCR on the immunoSEQ multiplex PCR reads; one entry per CDR3 protein. The sample records 250,000 or so distinct CDR3 sequences, about 93% being singletons. V lost 3 bases and J lost 5, with 10 bases in between. CDR3 size: 14 residues. TCR beta was sequenced from blood CD8+ and CD4+ T cells. The study used treatment-naive patients who had stable or active relapsing-remitting disease as multiple sclerosis controls.

The sequence derives from a human donor with multiple sclerosis. The genes are TRBV12-3 or TRBV12-4 and TRBJ2-2; tentative D call: TRBD2 (5 bases). Sequencing was done on a sample of CD4+ T cells from PBMCs. DNA for the CDR3: TGTGCCAGCAGTTTTACGCGGGTTACCGGGGAGCTGTTTTTT. Protein sequence: CASSFTRVTGELFF.